The 20 T cell receptor beta chains below were found in one sample sequenced in a study of technical replicates of blood from a few donors. Assay used: immunoSEQ multiplex PCR; TCRdb lists only in-frame clones, some missing. The sample consists of fewer than 100,000 clones, about 94% of them appearing once. The source material was T cells isolated from PBMCs. The origin of the receptors is a human donor in good health.

In its sample, this clone was seen once. V usage is TRBV9 and J usage is TRBJ2-2, with 8 bases aligning to TRBD1. Germline V gives CDR1 SGDLS, CDR2 YYNGEE. Losses at the gene ends were 4 bases for V and 4 bases for J; bases not matched to a gene: 3. CDR3 length equals 14 residues. The CDR3 here is CASSLQGVTGELFF. The CDR3 DNA reads TGTGCCAGCAGCTTACAGGGGGTCACCGGGGAGCTGTTTTTT.

The chain is built from TRBV5-4 and TRBJ2-6, with D perhaps matching TRBD1 (5 bases). The germline V gene encodes CDR1 SGHNT and CDR2 YYREEE (reference sequence). This CDR3 is built from 15 residues. With 1 base removed from V and 4 bases from J, the gap between germline ends came to 9 bases. The CDR3 spells CASSLRGSGANVLTF. The CDR3 nucleotides read TGTGCCAGCAGCTTGAGGGGCTCCGGGGCCAACGTCCTGACTTTC.

This chain connects TRBV27 to TRBJ2-7; 8 nucleotides match TRBD1. V shed 6 bases and J 4 bases; nucleotides not matched to a gene: 5. The CDR3 sequence is 13 residues long. CDR1 is MNHEY and CDR2 is SMNVEV in the germline V gene (reference sequence). This CDR3 is CASRLQGEYEQYF. For the CDR3, the DNA is TGTGCCAGCAGACTACAGGGGGAATACGAGCAGTACTTC.

The chain carries TRBV30 and TRBJ2-5; 9 bases map to TRBD1. The V gene end was trimmed by 0 bases and the J gene end by 5 bases; junction bases not matched to a gene: 4. The CDR3 is 14 amino acids. CDR1 is GTSNPN, CDR2 SVGIG, per germline (reference sequence). The CDR3 spells CAWSVGTGLETQYF. For the CDR3, the DNA is TGTGCCTGGAGTGTAGGGACAGGGCTGGAGACCCAGTACTTC.

This clone was recorded once. The rearrangement joins TRBV5-1 to TRBJ1-1; TRBD1 agrees at 8 bases. The CDR3 sequence is 17 residues long. The germline V gene encodes CDR1 SGHRS and CDR2 YFSETQ. The trim removed 1 base at V and 6 bases at J, leaving 14 bases unmatched. CDR3 amino acids: CASSLIMGRGPGAEAFF. CDR3 DNA: TGCGCCAGCAGCTTGATTATGGGCAGGGGGCCGGGGGCTGAAGCTTTCTTT.

The gene calls are TRBV11-3 and TRBJ2-2, with 7 nucleotides matching TRBD2. The V gene end was trimmed by 5 bases and the J gene end by 3 bases; junction bases not matched to a gene: 12. Germline values: CDR1 SGHNT, CDR2 YENEEA. The length of the CDR3 is 17 residues. The DNA for the CDR3 is TGTGCCAGCAGCGCACCGCCCGGGGGGTCACACACCGGGGAGCTGTTTTTT. Translated, it gives CASSAPPGGSHTGELFF.

The CDR3 nucleotides are TGTGCCATCAGTGAAGAGTGGCGGGGTCCCCTCGAGCAGTACTTC. It yields the protein CAISEEWRGPLEQYF. This chain uses TRBV10-3 with TRBJ2-7, with D possibly being TRBD2 (6 bases). V shed 3 bases and J shed 6 bases, with 18 bases lying between them. This CDR3 has 15 residues. Germline CDR1 is ENHRY and CDR2 is SYGVKD.

The chain recombines TRBV29-1 with TRBJ2-1, with a weak D call TRBD2 (6 bases). Between the trimmed V and J ends, which lost 6 bases and 2 bases, there was a span of 11 bases. The CDR3 totals 13 residues. CDR1 is SQVTM, CDR2 ANQGSEA, per germline. The CDR3 DNA reads as TGCAGCGTCCCGCGGGAACCCTACAATGAGCAGTTCTTC. This gives the protein CSVPREPYNEQFF.

The chain joins TRBV5-6 to TRBJ2-1; 12 bases map to TRBD2. V lost 2 bases to trimming and J lost 5 bases; unmatched junction nucleotides: 2. Germline CDR1 SGHDT, CDR2 YYEEEE. The CDR3 runs 15 residues. CDR3 sequence reads: CASSFLAGGNNEQFF. CDR3 nucleotides: TGTGCCAGCAGCTTCCTAGCGGGGGGGAACAATGAGCAGTTCTTC.

V usage is TRBV6-1 and J usage is TRBJ2-3; D gene ambiguous. The germline gives CDR1 MNHNS, CDR2 SASEGT. The CDR3 has 18 residues. The V and J ends lost 2 bases and 4 bases respectively, with 22 bases between them. The CDR3, as DNA: TGTGCCAGCAGTGAACTATCCCTAGGCCCCGCCAGCGCAGATACGCAGTATTTT. This encodes CASSELSLGPASADTQYF.

This rearrangement joins TRBV18 to TRBJ2-3; 13 nucleotides align to TRBD2. The J segment lost 8 bases and the V segment lost 3 bases, leaving 8 bases of the junction unmatched. This CDR3 has 16 amino acids. The V gene's germline CDR1 is KGHSH and CDR2 LQKENI. CDR3 bases: TGTGCCAGCTCACCTCCGGGACTAGCGGGATCGGCTACGCAGTATTTT. As protein: CASSPPGLAGSATQYF.

The chain recombines TRBV5-1 with TRBJ1-6, with 8 positions matching TRBD1. The V segment lost 0 bases and the J segment 9 bases; nucleotides outside the gene matches: 5. The CDR3 spans 15 residues. CDR1 is SGHRS, CDR2 YFSETQ, per germline. The CDR3 protein is CASSLEGQGPSPLHF. The CDR3, as DNA: TGCGCCAGCAGCTTGGAAGGACAGGGCCCTTCACCCCTCCACTTT.

As for this clone: Other DNA variants within this sample encode the same CDR3. The chain carries TRBV20-1 and TRBJ2-7; D gene uncertain. V lost 5 bases and J lost 2, with 7 bases in between. The CDR3 runs to 11 residues. Germline CDR1 is DFQATT and CDR2 is SNEGSKA (reference sequence). As DNA, the CDR3 is TGCAGTGCTCTCGTCGCCTACGAGCAGTACTTC. This translates into CSALVAYEQYF.

This sequence joins TRBV5-1 and TRBJ2-2, with D possibly TRBD2 on 5 matching bases. CDR1 is SGHRS, CDR2 YFSETQ, per germline. CDR3 length equals 18 residues. Trimming shortened V by 2 bases and J by 0 bases, and 17 bases separated the two germline ends. In DNA, the CDR3 is TGCGCCAGCAGCTTACCCAGCGCGACTAACGCGAACACCGGGGAGCTGTTTTTT. Translated: CASSLPSATNANTGELFF.

The V call is TRBV10-2, the J call TRBJ2-7, with D possibly matching TRBD1 (6 bases). CDR3 length: 13 amino acids. The V end lost 6 bases, the J end lost 3 bases, and 12 bases lay between the germline ends. Germline V CDR1 and CDR2: WSHSY, SAAADI. CDR3 bases: TGCGCCAGCAGCCAGGGGTCCAACTACGAGCAGTACTTC. Protein product: CASSQGSNYEQYF.

The chain uses TRBV27 and TRBJ1-5, with D perhaps TRBD1 (5 bases). The CDR3 consists of 14 residues. Trimming removed 3 bases from V and 7 bases from J, with 13 bases in between. In germline, CDR1 is MNHEY, CDR2 SMNVEV (reference sequence). The CDR3 protein is CASSFGGGEQPQHF. The CDR3 region has the DNA TGTGCCAGCAGTTTTGGGGGAGGAGAACAGCCCCAGCATTTT.

J is TRBJ2-1 and V is TRBV30; 10 bases agree with TRBD1. The germline CDR1 and CDR2 sequences are GTSNPN and SVGIG (reference sequence). V dropped 3 bases and J dropped 9; count of bases not matched to a gene: 11. CDR3 size: 15 residues. DNA of the CDR3: TGTGCCTGGAGCCCCGGGACAGGGGAAACTCTTGAGCAGTTCTTC. Translated, it gives CAWSPGTGETLEQFF. Full variable domain (remainder filled in from reference TRBV30 and TRBJ2-1): SQTIHQWPATLVQPVGSPLSLECTVEGTSNPNLYWYRQAAGRGLQLLFYSVGIGQISSEVPQNLSASRPQDRQFILSSKKLLLSDSGFYLCAWSPGTGETLEQFFGPGTRLTVL.

The chain uses TRBV10-3 and TRBJ2-3; TRBD1 aligns across 9 bases. The CDR3 covers 17 residues. After removal of 10 bases from V and 1 base from J, the junction contained 15 bases not matched to a gene. CDR1 ENHRY and CDR2 SYGVKD come from the germline V gene. CDR3 nucleotide sequence: TGTGCCAATTCCGGCCGGGACAGGGTCGGGGGCACAGATACGCAGTATTTT. Translation gives CANSGRDRVGGTDTQYF.

This CDR3 is CASTPGNLGGELFF. CDR3 in DNA: TGTGCCAGCACTCCCGGGAATTTGGGCGGGGAGCTGTTTTTT. The genes are TRBV6-1 and TRBJ2-2, with D possibly TRBD2 on 5 matching bases. The CDR3 loop spans 14 amino acids. The germline V gene has CDR1 MNHNS and CDR2 SASEGT. The V end lost 7 bases, the J end lost 7 bases, and 16 bases lay between the germline ends.

The rearrangement links TRBV4-1 to TRBJ1-5, with 10 bases lining up with TRBD1. Per the germline V gene, CDR1 is MGHRA and CDR2 is YSYEKL. The junction had 1 base not matched to a gene; V was cut back by 1 base and J by 4 bases. The CDR3 length is 15 residues. The DNA for the CDR3 is TGCGCCAGCAGCCAAGCGGACAGGGGGAATCAGCCCCAGCATTTT. Translating it yields CASSQADRGNQPQHF.